A selection of T cell receptor beta chains follows, all from one sample in a study of T cells in tuberculosis. The table came from immunoSEQ multiplex PCR; TCRdb's copy has only in-frame clones and leaves some out. Of approximately 35,000 clones listed, about 95% are singletons. The specimen was PBMCs. Receptor source: a donor aged 5-35 years with latent tuberculosis or without tuberculosis infection. Each CDR3 is given with its conserved first and last residue.

V gene	J gene	CDR3 protein
TRBV18	TRBJ1-1	CASSPPPGNTEAFF
TRBV14	TRBJ2-7	CASSQGWTGGRSYEQYF
TRBV11-2	TRBJ2-7	CASSPTSGEGYEQYF
TRBV2	TRBJ1-2	CASTWDRANYGYTF
TRBV5-6	TRBJ1-2	CASLTQGDYGYTF
TRBV11-3	TRBJ1-4	CASSWWTVGLNEKLFF
TRBV5-1	TRBJ2-3	CASSSTSADTQYF
TRBV11-2	TRBJ1-5	CASSSGINQPQHF
TRBV4-2	TRBJ1-6	CASSTRQGYNSPLHF
TRBV7-2	TRBJ2-1	CASSLASGINEQFF
TRBV6-5	TRBJ1-5	CASSLTGGRQPQHF
TRBV6-5	TRBJ1-2	CASSYSLGGSDGYTF
TRBV6-1	TRBJ1-5	CASSGTGGRGQPQHF
TRBV4-1	TRBJ2-5	CASSQDRVLAGGETQYF
TRBV6-6	TRBJ1-5	CASGRQGRDQPQHF
TRBV28	TRBJ1-1	CASGTAEAFF
TRBV5-8	TRBJ1-5	CASSLRFSNQPQHF
TRBV5-1	TRBJ2-3	CASSLGASGTDTQYF
TRBV27	TRBJ2-2	CATKDRGLDTGELFF
TRBV11-2	TRBJ2-2	CASRVGLNTGELFF
TRBV5-5	TRBJ2-5	CASSLAGWETQYF
TRBV5-6	TRBJ2-2	CASSLWRTTTGELFF
TRBV9	TRBJ1-2	CASSKPGQGLNGYTF
TRBV27	TRBJ2-7	CASSSSSSGRESYEQYF
TRBV18	TRBJ2-3	CASVPSGGAADTQYF
TRBV2	TRBJ2-7	CASSEALGGRDEQYF
TRBV9	TRBJ2-7	CASSVELAGEQYF
TRBV11-3	TRBJ2-1	CASSSRGLAGNEQFF
TRBV2	TRBJ1-1	CASRSMGGLNTEAFF
TRBV6-1	TRBJ2-7	CASSEFIPTGVSYEQYF